This T cell receptor (beta chain) emerged from a study of T cells after yellow fever vaccination. This clonotype was seen a few times. TCRdb itself ran the 5' RACE reads through MiXCR, one entry per CDR3 protein. The sample includes some 670,000 distinct CDR3 sequences, about 12% of them seen just once. Trimming removed 0 bases from V and 3 bases from J, with 9 bases in between. The germline V gene encodes CDR1 KGHSH and CDR2 LQKENI. The CDR3 consists of 14 residues. The clonotype comes from a man aged 25 to 45 who received the YFV17D yellow fever vaccine. This rearrangement joins TRBV18 to TRBJ2-7; the D gene is possibly TRBD1 (5 bases). Source: PBMCs, taken on the day of the yellow fever booster vaccination. CDR3 amino acids: CASSPPRTLYEQYF. In DNA, the CDR3 is TGTGCCAGCTCACCACCACGGACACTCTACGAGCAGTACTTC.